This is a list of T cell receptor beta chains from one sample in a study of blood T cell repertoires in COVID-19. Sequenced by immunoSEQ multiplex PCR; TCRdb stores in-frame clones only, minus some. The table includes more than 150,000 clones, around 90% detected once. The sample was peripheral blood. The receptors here all came from a man in his sixties with COVID-19, enrolled during active disease. The CDR3 runs from the conserved cysteine through the conserved F or W. Fields, in order: D gene, J gene, clone size, V gene, CDR3 DNA, CDR3 protein. D genes are given only for firm matches. Where a row states a size, it is once, few, many or the class of an expanded clone; other rows omit it.

.,TRBJ1-1,few,TRBV6-2/TRBV6-3,TGTGCCAGCAGTTCGTACGGGAACACTGAAGCTTTCTTT,CASSSYGNTEAFF
TRBD1,TRBJ2-7,.,TRBV18,TGTGCCAGCTCACACCCGGGACAGGGGGACTACGAGCAGTACTTC,CASSHPGQGDYEQYF
TRBD1,TRBJ1-2,.,TRBV9,TGTGCCAGCAGCGTAGACCAGGGGGTGGGAGGCTACATCTTC,CASSVDQGVGGYIF
.,TRBJ1-5,.,TRBV4-1,TGCGCCAGCAGCCAAGCAGGGGCAAATCAGCCCCAGCATTTT,CASSQAGANQPQHF
.,TRBJ1-2,.,TRBV6-2/TRBV6-3,TGTGCCAGCAGTCCAACAGCTAACTATGGCTACACCTTC,CASSPTANYGYTF
TRBD2,TRBJ2-3,.,TRBV4-1,TGCGCCAGCAGCCACAGGTTTACTAGCGGGAGCCCGGATACGCAGTATTTT,CASSHRFTSGSPDTQYF
TRBD1,TRBJ1-2,.,TRBV19,TGTGCCAGTAGTAGAAACCGCCCCCGTACAGGGGGCGATTCTTATGGCTACACCTTC,CASSRNRPRTGGDSYGYTF
TRBD1,TRBJ1-2,.,TRBV5-4,TGTGCCAGCAGCGTCCGGGACAGGGCCTATGGCTACACCTTC,CASSVRDRAYGYTF
TRBD1,TRBJ2-7,few,TRBV28,TGTGCCAGTTACACAGGGGGCGGCTCCTACGAGCAGTACTTC,CASYTGGGSYEQYF
.,TRBJ2-5,once,TRBV5-8,TGTGCCAGCAGCCCCGGAGAGACCCAGTACTTC,CASSPGETQYF
.,TRBJ1-1,.,TRBV5-4,TGTGCCAGCAGCTTGGCCGGTGGGGAGGTGAACACTGAAGCTTTCTTT,CASSLAGGEVNTEAFF
TRBD1,TRBJ1-3,few,TRBV4-3,TGCGCCAGCAGCCAAGAAACTCAGGGGGTAGGAAACACCATATATTTT,CASSQETQGVGNTIYF
TRBD2,TRBJ2-1,few,TRBV5-1,TGCGCCAGCCGACAATTAGGGAGGGCGGGCTACAATGAGCAGTTCTTC,CASRQLGRAGYNEQFF
.,TRBJ2-3,once,TRBV15,TGTGCCACCAGCAGAACCCGGGATCAAAGGACAGATACGCAGTATTTT,CATSRTRDQRTDTQYF
.,TRBJ1-1,few,TRBV19,TGTGCCAGTAGTATAGGTTCCGGGAGGGCTGAAGCTTTCTTT,CASSIGSGRAEAFF
.,TRBJ1-1,.,TRBV6-6,TGTGCCAGCAGTTACGACCACAGTAGGTCTGAAGCTTTCTTT,CASSYDHSRSEAFF
.,TRBJ2-7,.,TRBV2,TGTGCCAGCAGTGATAGGGGGTGGGACGAGCAGTACTTC,CASSDRGWDEQYF
.,TRBJ1-4,.,TRBV9,TGTGCCAGCAGCGCGGAAACCCAGGGGTTTGATGAAAAACTGTTTTTT,CASSAETQGFDEKLFF
TRBD2,TRBJ2-1,.,TRBV24-1,TGTGCCACCAGTGATCCCCTAACTAGCGGGAAGACACCCTCCTACAATGAGCAGTTCTTC,CATSDPLTSGKTPSYNEQFF
TRBD2,TRBJ2-3,.,TRBV11-2,TGTGCCAGCAGCAAAATGGGACTAGTATCGGATACGCAGTATTTT,CASSKMGLVSDTQYF
TRBD2,TRBJ2-5,.,TRBV6-4,TGTGCCAGCAGTGGGACTAGCGGGGGGACCCAGTACTTC,CASSGTSGGTQYF
.,TRBJ1-5,.,TRBV18,TGTGCCAGCTCACCACCCGACAGAGCCAATCAGCCCCAGCATTTT,CASSPPDRANQPQHF
TRBD1,TRBJ1-5,.,TRBV18,TGTGCCAGCTCTCGGGACAGGGCCTTCTATAGCAATCAGCCCCAGCATTTT,CASSRDRAFYSNQPQHF
.,TRBJ2-3,.,TRBV6-5,TGTGCCAGCAGTTACTTACAGGGAGCGCAGTATTTT,CASSYLQGAQYF
TRBD1,TRBJ2-7,.,TRBV10-1,TGCGCCAGCAGCCTAAAACAGGGGATTACCTCCGAGCAGTACTTC,CASSLKQGITSEQYF
.,TRBJ2-2,.,TRBV21-1,TGTGCCAGCAGCAAAAGATGCGGGTTGGGTTCGGGGGAGGGCCTGTACACCGGGGAGCTGTTTTTT,CASSKRCGLGSGEGLYTGELFF
TRBD1,TRBJ1-2,.,TRBV7-8,TGTGCCAGCAGCTTAGCGACAGGGTATGGCTACACCTTC,CASSLATGYGYTF
.,TRBJ1-3,.,TRBV5-1,TGCGCCAGCAGCTTACAGGGTTCTGGAAACACCATATATTTT,CASSLQGSGNTIYF
TRBD1,TRBJ2-7,.,TRBV10-3,TGTGCCATCAGTCATACGGGACAGGGGTCCCGGGGGTCCTACGAGCAGTACTTC,CAISHTGQGSRGSYEQYF
TRBD1,TRBJ1-1,few,TRBV18,TGTGCCAGCTCACCACGCCTCGGGACAGTGAACACTGAAGCTTTCTTT,CASSPRLGTVNTEAFF
.,TRBJ1-2,.,TRBV12-3/TRBV12-4,TGTGCCAGCAGTTATAGCGGAGGGGGCTACACCTTC,CASSYSGGGYTF
.,TRBJ2-2,.,TRBV5-8,TGTGCCAGCAGCTTGGGGAGGGTGGCGAACACCGGGGAGCTGTTTTTT,CASSLGRVANTGELFF
.,TRBJ1-3,.,TRBV10-3,TGTGCCATCAGGGACAGCTCTGGAAACACCATATATTTT,CAIRDSSGNTIYF
.,TRBJ2-2,.,TRBV7-2,TGTGCCAGCAGCCCGCGGACTCTCCGAAACACCGGGGAGCTGTTTTTT,CASSPRTLRNTGELFF
TRBD2,TRBJ2-3,.,TRBV5-1,TGCGCCAGCAGCTTGGGACTAGCGGGAGGATTAACAGATACGCAGTATTTT,CASSLGLAGGLTDTQYF